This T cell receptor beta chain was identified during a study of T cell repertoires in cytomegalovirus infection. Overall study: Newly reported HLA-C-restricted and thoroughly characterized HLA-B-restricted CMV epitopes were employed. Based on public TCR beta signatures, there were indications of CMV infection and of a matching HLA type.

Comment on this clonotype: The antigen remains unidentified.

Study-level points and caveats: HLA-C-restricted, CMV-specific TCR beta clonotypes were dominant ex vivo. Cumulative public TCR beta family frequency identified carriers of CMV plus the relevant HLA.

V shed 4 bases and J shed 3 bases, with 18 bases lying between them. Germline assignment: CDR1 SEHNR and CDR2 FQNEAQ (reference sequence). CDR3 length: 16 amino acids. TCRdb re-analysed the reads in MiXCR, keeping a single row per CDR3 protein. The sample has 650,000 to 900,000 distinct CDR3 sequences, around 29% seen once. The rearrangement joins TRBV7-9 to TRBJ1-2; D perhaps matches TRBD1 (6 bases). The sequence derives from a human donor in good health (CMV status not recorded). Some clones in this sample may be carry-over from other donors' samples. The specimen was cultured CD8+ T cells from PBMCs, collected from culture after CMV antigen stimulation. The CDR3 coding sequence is TGTGCCAGCAGCTCAGCTGGACAGATTTTGGACTATGGCTACACCTTC. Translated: CASSSAGQILDYGYTF.